This is a list of T cell receptor beta chains from one sample in a study of blood T cell repertoires in COVID-19. Assay used: immunoSEQ multiplex PCR; TCRdb lists only in-frame clones, some missing. The data hold about 120,000 clones, with about nine tenths observed a single time. The sample taken for sequencing was peripheral blood. These receptors all stem from a man aged 35 to 55 with acute or convalescent COVID-19. CDR3s include the opening cysteine and the closing phenylalanine or tryptophan. A D gene is named only where the DNA matches it firmly. Clone size is not always given. Where it is, it says once, few, many or a class for expanded clones.

J: TRBJ1-4
D: NA
V: TRBV30
size: NA
DNA: TGTGCCTGGAGGCCGGGAATCAATGAAAAACTGTTTTTT
CDR3: CAWRPGINEKLFF

J: TRBJ2-3
D: NA
V: TRBV5-1
size: NA
DNA: TGCGCCAGCAGCTTGGGGGTTGGCCAAGGGGGCACAGATACGCAGTATTTT
CDR3: CASSLGVGQGGTDTQYF

J: TRBJ2-1
D: NA
V: TRBV20-1
size: NA
DNA: TGCAGTGCTTCCAGGTTCGATGAGCAGTTCTTC
CDR3: CSASRFDEQFF

J: TRBJ2-3
D: TRBD2
V: TRBV4-1
size: NA
DNA: TGCGCCAGCCGCGGACTAGCGGGGGGGCTCATACCCACAGATACGCAGTATTTT
CDR3: CASRGLAGGLIPTDTQYF

J: TRBJ1-2
D: TRBD1
V: TRBV10-3
size: NA
DNA: TGTGCCATCAGTGAGAGACAGGGCTTAAACTATGGCTACACCTTC
CDR3: CAISERQGLNYGYTF

J: TRBJ2-6
D: TRBD2
V: TRBV18
size: NA
DNA: TGTGCCAGCTCACCATCCAGCGGGAGGGCTGGGGCCAACGTCCTGACTTTC
CDR3: CASSPSSGRAGANVLTF

J: TRBJ1-6
D: TRBD1
V: TRBV7-9
size: NA
DNA: TGTGCCAGCAGCTTAGCAGGGACAGGGACCAATTCACCCCTCCACTTT
CDR3: CASSLAGTGTNSPLHF

J: TRBJ1-4
D: TRBD1
V: TRBV5-8
size: NA
DNA: TGTGCCAGCAGCTTGGCCTTTGGACAGGGAGGAGAAAAACTGTTTTTT
CDR3: CASSLAFGQGGEKLFF

J: TRBJ2-1
D: NA
V: TRBV6-2/TRBV6-3
size: NA
DNA: TGTGCCAGCAGTTACGATAGGGTGGGGGCCCACAATGAGCAGTTCTTC
CDR3: CASSYDRVGAHNEQFF

J: TRBJ1-2
D: TRBD1
V: TRBV10-3
size: NA
DNA: TGTGCCATCAGTGAGCCGGGACAGCTCAGATATGGCTACACCTTC
CDR3: CAISEPGQLRYGYTF

J: TRBJ2-7
D: NA
V: TRBV27
size: NA
DNA: TGTGCCAGCAGTTTAAAGGACAGATCCTACGAGCAGTACTTC
CDR3: CASSLKDRSYEQYF

J: TRBJ1-1
D: NA
V: TRBV19
size: NA
DNA: TGTGCCAGTAGTATTCAGGGCCGGTTTGAAGCTTTCTTT
CDR3: CASSIQGRFEAFF

J: TRBJ1-2
D: TRBD1
V: TRBV4-1
size: NA
DNA: TGCGCCAGCAGCCAAGGGGTGGACAGGGGTTTCTATGGCTACACCTTC
CDR3: CASSQGVDRGFYGYTF

J: TRBJ2-1
D: TRBD1
V: TRBV5-1
size: NA
DNA: TGCGCCAGCAGCCTACAGGGGGCTCGGGATGAGCAGTTCTTC
CDR3: CASSLQGARDEQFF

J: TRBJ2-5
D: TRBD2
V: TRBV27
size: NA
DNA: TGTGCCAGCAGTTCCCGGACTAGCGGGGGAGATGGAGAGACCCAGTACTTC
CDR3: CASSSRTSGGDGETQYF

J: TRBJ2-3
D: TRBD1
V: TRBV19
size: NA
DNA: TGTGCCAGTACCCCTTCCCGGACAGGGCGTCCAGATACGCAGTATTTT
CDR3: CASTPSRTGRPDTQYF

J: TRBJ1-6
D: NA
V: TRBV30
size: NA
DNA: TGTGCCTGGACTAACCGAGATAATTCACCCCTCCACTTT
CDR3: CAWTNRDNSPLHF

J: TRBJ2-7
D: NA
V: TRBV30
size: NA
DNA: TGTGCCTGGAAAGGGGCCCACTACGAGCAGTACTTC
CDR3: CAWKGAHYEQYF

J: TRBJ1-2
D: NA
V: TRBV10-3
size: NA
DNA: TGTGCCATCAGTGATAAGGCGGGGTGGGGTTCTAACTATGGCTACACCTTC
CDR3: CAISDKAGWGSNYGYTF

J: TRBJ1-5
D: TRBD1
V: TRBV12-5
size: NA
DNA: TGTGCTAGTGGTATGGACAGGGGGGTCGGCAATCAGCCCCAGCATTTT
CDR3: CASGMDRGVGNQPQHF

J: TRBJ1-1
D: NA
V: TRBV5-4
size: NA
DNA: TGTGCCAGCAGCTTGGTCGGACAGAACACTGAAGCTTTCTTT
CDR3: CASSLVGQNTEAFF

J: TRBJ1-4
D: TRBD1
V: TRBV2
size: NA
DNA: TGTGCCAGCAGTGACAGGGGGCCGAGGGAAAAACTGTTTTTT
CDR3: CASSDRGPREKLFF

J: TRBJ2-6
D: NA
V: TRBV11-2
size: NA
DNA: TGTGCCAGCAGCTTAGAGGGGGGCTCTGGGGCCAACGTCCTGACTTTC
CDR3: CASSLEGGSGANVLTF

J: TRBJ2-1
D: TRBD2
V: TRBV7-2
size: once
DNA: TGTGCCAGCAGCTTCATCTCCGGGACTAGCGGGTACAATGAGCAGTTCTTC
CDR3: CASSFISGTSGYNEQFF

J: TRBJ2-5
D: TRBD2
V: TRBV19
size: NA
DNA: TGTGCCAGTAGTATAACCTCGGGGGGGCCTGTAGGAGAGACCCAGTACTTC
CDR3: CASSITSGGPVGETQYF

J: TRBJ1-3
D: NA
V: TRBV27
size: NA
DNA: TGTGCCAGCAGTTTGGCAGGTTTCTCTGGAAACACCATATATTTT
CDR3: CASSLAGFSGNTIYF

J: TRBJ2-2
D: TRBD2
V: TRBV2
size: NA
DNA: TGTGCCAGCAAAGGGACTAGGTTCACCGGGGAGCTGTTTTTT
CDR3: CASKGTRFTGELFF

J: TRBJ2-1
D: TRBD2
V: TRBV30
size: NA
DNA: TGTGCCTGGAGTGCAGCTCGGACTAGCGCCTACAATGAGCAGTTCTTC
CDR3: CAWSAARTSAYNEQFF

J: TRBJ1-2
D: NA
V: TRBV4-2
size: NA
DNA: TGTGCCAGCAGCCAAGATCTCGGCTATGGCTACACCTTC
CDR3: CASSQDLGYGYTF

J: TRBJ1-5
D: NA
V: TRBV6-2/TRBV6-3
size: NA
DNA: TGTGCCAGCAGTTACTCGGCCTGGGCAAATCAGCCCCAGCATTTT
CDR3: CASSYSAWANQPQHF

J: TRBJ2-1
D: NA
V: TRBV20-1
size: NA
DNA: TGCAGTGCTAGTCCGGGATTGGGTAATGAGCAGTTCTTC
CDR3: CSASPGLGNEQFF

J: TRBJ1-1
D: NA
V: TRBV18
size: NA
DNA: TGTGCCAGCTCACGGACCGGGACTCCGGGGGAAGCTTTCTTT
CDR3: CASSRTGTPGEAFF

J: TRBJ2-5
D: TRBD1
V: TRBV5-4
size: once
DNA: TGTGCCAGCAGCTCTAGGGGACAGAAAAAGACCCAGTACTTC
CDR3: CASSSRGQKKTQYF

J: TRBJ1-2
D: TRBD1
V: TRBV30
size: NA
DNA: TGTGCCTGGAGTGTAAGGGACGCACGACAGGGAGGTAACTATGGCTACACCTTC
CDR3: CAWSVRDARQGGNYGYTF

J: TRBJ1-2
D: TRBD1
V: TRBV5-6
size: NA
DNA: TGTGCCAGCAGCTTAGGGACAGGCATCTATGGCTACACCTTC
CDR3: CASSLGTGIYGYTF

J: TRBJ2-4
D: TRBD1
V: TRBV6-2/TRBV6-3
size: NA
DNA: TGTGCCAGCAGTCTACCGACAGGGGAACACATTCAGCACTTC
CDR3: CASSLPTGEHIQHF

J: TRBJ1-2
D: NA
V: TRBV19
size: NA
DNA: TGTGCCAGTAGTTTGGGGGGAGAGAACTATGGCTACACCTTC
CDR3: CASSLGGENYGYTF

J: TRBJ1-1
D: TRBD1
V: TRBV11-2
size: NA
DNA: TGTGCCTCACTGGGACAGCCTAACACTGAAGCTTTCTTT
CDR3: CASLGQPNTEAFF

J: TRBJ2-3
D: NA
V: TRBV3-1/TRBV3-2
size: NA
DNA: TGTGCCAGCAGCCATCAAGATCGAACGGGGGGCACAGATACGCAGTATTTT
CDR3: CASSHQDRTGGTDTQYF

J: TRBJ2-3
D: NA
V: TRBV19
size: once
DNA: TGTGCCAGTAGATCTAGTCCGACAGATACGCAGTATTTT
CDR3: CASRSSPTDTQYF

J: TRBJ1-6
D: TRBD1
V: TRBV5-4
size: NA
DNA: TGTGCCAGCAGTTTGGACAGGTCCAATTCACCCCTCCACTTT
CDR3: CASSLDRSNSPLHF

J: TRBJ2-3
D: NA
V: TRBV5-1
size: NA
DNA: TGCGCCAGCAGCGGCGGTGTTGCGGGGCCCACAGATACGCAGTATTTT
CDR3: CASSGGVAGPTDTQYF

J: TRBJ1-1
D: NA
V: TRBV2
size: NA
DNA: TGTGCCAGCAGGCTGACAGAAACTTACACTGAAGCTTTCTTT
CDR3: CASRLTETYTEAFF

J: TRBJ2-1
D: TRBD2
V: TRBV7-7
size: once
DNA: TGTGCTAGCGGTACCGGGACTAGGATCAATGAGCAGTTCTTC
CDR3: CASGTGTRINEQFF

J: TRBJ2-2
D: NA
V: TRBV9
size: NA
DNA: TGTGCCAGCAGCAGGAAAGCGGTCAACACCGGGGAGCTGTTTTTT
CDR3: CASSRKAVNTGELFF

J: TRBJ2-7
D: NA
V: TRBV7-8
size: NA
DNA: TGTGCCAGCAGCTATGTGGTGCGATCCTACGAGCAGTACTTC
CDR3: CASSYVVRSYEQYF

J: TRBJ2-2
D: TRBD2
V: TRBV15
size: NA
DNA: TGTGCCACCAGCACCATACTAGCGGTGAACACCGGGGAGCTGTTTTTT
CDR3: CATSTILAVNTGELFF

J: TRBJ2-7
D: TRBD2
V: TRBV7-2
size: few
DNA: TGTGCCAGCAGCTTAGGTGGTAGCGGGGGGTACGAGCAGTACTTC
CDR3: CASSLGGSGGYEQYF